Each of the 8 T cell receptor beta chains below was sequenced from the same sample in a study of PD-1 blockade in classical Hodgkin lymphoma. Specified time point: cycle 4 day 1 (C4D1), after five to seven weeks of nivolumab. Every patient relapsed after autologous stem cell transplantation, and brentuximab vedotin exposure varied. Measured with immunoSEQ multiplex PCR; TCRdb has only the in-frame clones, and not every one. The sample lists about 64,000 clones, under 95% seen once, with about a tenth in the top ten. The source was peripheral blood mononuclear cells (PBMCs), collected before the fourth cycle of nivolumab. Receptors originate from a human donor with classical Hodgkin lymphoma.

The CDR3, as DNA: TGTGCCATCAGGACGACTGACAGGGAGGCAGATACGCAGTATTTT. It codes for CAIRTTDREADTQYF. The gene calls are TRBV10-3 and TRBJ2-3; maybe TRBD1 (7 bases). This CDR3 has 15 amino acids. Germline V gene sequence: CDR1 ENHRY, CDR2 SYGVKD. Deletions cut 6 bases from V and 4 bases from J, with 17 bases between.

The chain combines TRBV5-1 with TRBJ1-2; D gene uncertain. There are 12 residues in the CDR3. Between the trimmed V and J ends, which lost 0 bases and 14 bases, there was a span of 14 bases. Germline CDR1 and CDR2: SGHRS and YFSETQ. CDR3 sequence reads: CASSLAGVGSTF. In nucleotides, the CDR3 is TGCGCCAGCAGCTTGGCCGGGGTAGGATCGACCTTC.

This chain uses TRBV4-1 with TRBJ2-3; 11 nucleotides line up with TRBD2. The ends lost 5 bases at V and 1 base at J; junction bases unmatched: 8. The CDR3 sequence is 17 residues long. CDR1 and CDR2 (germline): MGHRA, YSYEKL. In nucleotides, the CDR3 is TGCGCCAGCAGCACCTTACTAGCGGGGGAAGGCACAGATACGCAGTATTTT. Translating it yields CASSTLLAGEGTDTQYF.

This chain joins TRBV30 and TRBJ1-1; D is unresolved. The CDR3 totals 15 residues. V lost 2 bases and J 0 bases, leaving 13 bases between the germline ends. Per the germline V gene, CDR1 is GTSNPN and CDR2 is SVGIG (reference sequence). Here the CDR3 DNA reads TGTGCCTGGAGTTTGGTCCCGGGCATGAACACTGAAGCTTTCTTT. This translates into CAWSLVPGMNTEAFF.

The genes are TRBV5-1 and TRBJ2-7, with D perhaps TRBD1 (6 bases). The CDR3 extends over 16 amino acids. Germline CDR1 is SGHRS and CDR2 is YFSETQ. Trimming took off 0 bases at V and 2 bases at J, with 15 bases between the two ends. CDR3 amino acids: CASSLAPDSQTYEQYF. The CDR3 DNA follows: TGCGCCAGCAGCTTGGCCCCGGACAGCCAGACCTACGAGCAGTACTTC.

The chain uses TRBV25-1 and TRBJ2-6; D might be TRBD2 (5 bases). V lost 10 bases and J 0 bases, leaving 7 bases between the germline ends. Germline V CDR1 and CDR2: MGHDK, SYGVNS. This CDR3 is built from 13 residues. The CDR3 DNA reads TGTGCCACAGGACTCTCTGGGGCCAACGTCCTGACTTTC. Protein product: CATGLSGANVLTF.

The chain uses TRBV19 and TRBJ2-1; TRBD1 or TRBD2 may be the D gene (5 bases each). The CDR3 runs 15 residues. CDR1 is LNHDA, CDR2 SQIVND, per germline (reference sequence). Trimming removed 9 bases at V and 6 bases at J, with 21 bases between. Here the CDR3 reads CASKTGPLHGNEQFF. CDR3 in DNA: TGTGCCAGCAAAACGGGACCTCTACACGGCAATGAGCAGTTCTTC.

The gene calls are TRBV2 and TRBJ1-1; D is unresolved. V was trimmed by 6 bases and J by 1 base, leaving 12 bases between them. This CDR3 is built from 14 residues. CDR1 is SNHLY and CDR2 is FYNNEI in the germline V gene. CDR3: CASRPLLTNTEAFF. DNA for the CDR3: TGTGCCAGCAGGCCATTGTTAACGAACACTGAAGCTTTCTTT.